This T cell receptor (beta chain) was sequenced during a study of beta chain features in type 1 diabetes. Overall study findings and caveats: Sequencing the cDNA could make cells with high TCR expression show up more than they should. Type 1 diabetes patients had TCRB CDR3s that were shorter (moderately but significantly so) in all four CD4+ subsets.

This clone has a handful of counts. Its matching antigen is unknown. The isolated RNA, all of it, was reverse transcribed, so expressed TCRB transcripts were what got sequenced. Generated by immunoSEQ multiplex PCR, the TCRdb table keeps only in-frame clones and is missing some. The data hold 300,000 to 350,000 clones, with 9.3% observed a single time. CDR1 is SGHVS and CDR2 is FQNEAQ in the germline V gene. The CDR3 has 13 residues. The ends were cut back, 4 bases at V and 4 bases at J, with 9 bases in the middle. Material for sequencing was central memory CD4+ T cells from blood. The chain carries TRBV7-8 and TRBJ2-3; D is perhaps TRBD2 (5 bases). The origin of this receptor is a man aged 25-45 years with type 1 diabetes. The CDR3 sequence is CASSSEVADTQYF. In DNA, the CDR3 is TGTGCCAGCAGCTCGGAGGTAGCAGATACGCAGTATTTT. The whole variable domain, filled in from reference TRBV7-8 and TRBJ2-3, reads GAGVSQSPRYKVAKRGQDVALRCDPISGHVSLFWYQQALGQGPEFLTYFQNEAQLDKSGLPSDRFFAERPEGSVSTLKIQRTQQEDSAVYLCASSSEVADTQYFGPGTRLTVL.